The rows below give T cell receptor beta chains drawn from one sample of a study of beta chain features in type 1 diabetes. Produced via immunoSEQ multiplex PCR; TCRdb's table is partial and in-frame only. The sample has about 650,000 clones, around an eighth seen once. The sequencing sample was made of naive CD4+ T cells from blood. The source of these receptors is a man under 40 with type 1 diabetes. The CDR3 runs from the conserved cysteine through the conserved F or W. The order of the fields is CDR3 DNA, CDR3 protein, clone size, D gene, CDR3 length, V gene, J gene. A D gene is named only where the DNA matches it firmly. Part of the rows lack a size; the others show once, few, many or a class for expanded clones.

TGTGCCAGTAGTATCAGAGAATTCAATCAGCCCCAGCATTTT,CASSIREFNQPQHF,.,.,14,TRBV19,TRBJ1-5
TGTGCCTGGTCGCTCACCGGGACAGCCAACAATGAGCAGTTCTTC,CAWSLTGTANNEQFF,few,TRBD1,15,TRBV30,TRBJ2-1
TGTGCCAGCAGCTCCGGACTAGCGGATAGAGAGACCCAGTACTTC,CASSSGLADRETQYF,.,TRBD2,15,TRBV7-2,TRBJ2-5
TGCGCCAGCAGCCGTCTCAGCGGTAGCACTTTAGATACGCAGTATTTT,CASSRLSGSTLDTQYF,few,.,16,TRBV4-3,TRBJ2-3
TGTGCCAGCAGCTCGGGGACAGGGGAGACCCAGTACTTC,CASSSGTGETQYF,.,TRBD1,13,TRBV7-3,TRBJ2-5
TGTGCCAGCTCTCAGGGCAGTACAGGGGGGATATCCTACGAGCAGTACTTC,CASSQGSTGGISYEQYF,.,TRBD1,17,TRBV4-2,TRBJ2-7
TGTGCCAGTACCAACGGGGGGACCTACAATGAGCAGTTCTTC,CASTNGGTYNEQFF,.,TRBD2,14,TRBV19,TRBJ2-1
TGTGCCAGCAGCTTAGCGAACAGGGATCAGCCCCAGCATTTT,CASSLANRDQPQHF,.,.,14,TRBV7-9,TRBJ1-5
TGTGCCAGCAGCCAAAGCCTAGCGGGGGGGCGTACTAATGAGCAGTTCTTC,CASSQSLAGGRTNEQFF,.,TRBD2,17,TRBV7-2,TRBJ2-1
TGTGCCAGCATGACCCGGGACGTCGGTACGCAGTATTTT,CASMTRDVGTQYF,.,.,13,TRBV2,TRBJ2-3
TGTGCCATCAGTCCATCACAGGGACCCTCCTACGAGCAGTACTTC,CAISPSQGPSYEQYF,.,.,15,TRBV10-3,TRBJ2-7
TGTGCCAGCAGCCGCACAGGGGGCGGTCAGCCCCAGCATTTT,CASSRTGGGQPQHF,few,TRBD1,14,TRBV6-5,TRBJ1-5
TGTGCCTGGGGGGACGTCACCGGGGAGCTGTTTTTT,CAWGDVTGELFF,.,.,12,TRBV30,TRBJ2-2
TGTGCCAGCAGTCCCCTGGGACAGTCTGGGGACAAAAACATTCAGTACTTC,CASSPLGQSGDKNIQYF,.,TRBD1,17,TRBV27,TRBJ2-4
TGCGCCAGCAGCCAAGACTACAGGAGATACAATGAGCAGTTCTTC,CASSQDYRRYNEQFF,.,.,15,TRBV4-1,TRBJ2-1
TGTGCCAGCCGAAGGGGTGCTGGGGCCAACGTCCTGACTTTC,CASRRGAGANVLTF,few,.,14,TRBV27,TRBJ2-6
TGTGCCAGCAGCCAGACCGGAGACCGATATGACACTGAAGCTTTCTTT,CASSQTGDRYDTEAFF,.,.,16,TRBV4-2,TRBJ1-1
TGTGCCAGCAGCTTACGACTAGCGGGGGCCCTCACCGGGGAGCTGTTTTTT,CASSLRLAGALTGELFF,few,TRBD2,17,TRBV7-8,TRBJ2-2
TGTGCCAGCACCTTACCGAAGACGTTCTCAGATACGCAGTATTTT,CASTLPKTFSDTQYF,.,.,15,TRBV2,TRBJ2-3
TGTGCCAGCAGAATAACAGGGAACACTGAAGCTTTCTTT,CASRITGNTEAFF,few,.,13,TRBV7-2,TRBJ1-1